This T cell receptor (beta chain) was profiled in a study of blood T cells in healthy people across ages. PCR was performed a second time for roughly 7 to 11 cycles using a sample-barcoded 5' primer and a J-beta primer mix. TCRdb re-analysed the 5' RACE reads in MiXCR, keeping a single row per CDR3 protein. The table shows over 1,500,000 distinct CDR3 sequences, with approximately 40% occurring only once. This clonotype was seen once. J lost 0 bases, V lost 2 bases, and 10 bases had no gene match. Germline CDR1 reads SGHTA; CDR2 reads FQGNSA. The CDR3 is 19 residues long. J is TRBJ2-3 and V is TRBV7-2; 11 nucleotides agree with TRBD2. Specimen: blood. This receptor was obtained from a human donor in good health. The chain's CDR3 is CASSLRFSGGAYSTDTQYF. As DNA, the CDR3 is TGTGCCAGCAGCTTAAGATTTAGCGGGGGGGCCTATAGCACAGATACGCAGTATTTT.